The 22 T cell receptor beta chains below come from one sample, sequenced in a study of beta chain features in type 1 diabetes. The entirety of the isolated RNA underwent reverse transcription, so expressed TCRB transcripts were sequenced. Assay: immunoSEQ multiplex PCR; the TCRdb copy retains only in-frame clones and omits some. The table has around 450,000 clones, approximately 10% seen once. The material sequenced was naive CD4+ T cells from blood. All receptors derive from a woman aged 18-29 years in good health.

The chain is built from TRBV5-1 and TRBJ2-6; TRBD1 is a possible D gene (5 bases). The germline V gene encodes CDR1 SGHRS and CDR2 YFSETQ. V was pared by 9 bases and J by 2 bases, with 12 bases between. This CDR3 has 14 residues. The CDR3 DNA follows: TGCGCCACCAGGGCGTCCGCTGGGGCCAACGTCCTGACTTTC. It codes for CATRASAGANVLTF.

This clone was recorded a few times. V usage is TRBV7-9 and J usage is TRBJ1-4, with D maybe TRBD1 (6 bases). CDR1 and CDR2 from the germline V gene are SEHNR and FQNEAQ (reference sequence). Between the trimmed V and J ends, which lost 5 bases and 8 bases, there was a span of 15 bases. This CDR3 region has 14 residues. In nucleotides, the CDR3 is TGTGCCAGCAGCCCCCAGGGGTTGGCAGAAAAACTGTTTTTT. Translation gives CASSPQGLAEKLFF. Supplemented by reference TRBV7-9 and TRBJ1-4, the full variable domain reads DTGVSQNPRHKITKRGQNVTFRCDPISEHNRLYWYRQTLGQGPEFLTYFQNEAQLEKSRLLSDRFSAERPKGSFSTLEIQRTEQGDSAMYLCASSPQGLAEKLFFGSGTQLSVL.

There are many counts of this clone. The same CDR3 can be traced to other DNA sequences in this sample. The V and J genes are TRBV29-1 and TRBJ2-1; 10 bases line up with TRBD2. The CDR3 contains 14 residues. Unmatched junction bases numbered 15, after V lost 4 bases and J lost 15 bases. Germline CDR1 reads SQVTM; CDR2 reads ANQGSEA. CDR3 sequence: CSVVPSGSSGLMFF. CDR3 sequence (DNA): TGCAGCGTTGTTCCTAGCGGGAGCTCGGGTCTGATGTTCTTC.

This clone has only a few counts. V is TRBV7-9 and J is TRBJ1-4; D not resolved. The germline V gene encodes CDR1 SEHNR and CDR2 FQNEAQ (reference sequence). This CDR3 has 15 amino acids. V lost 2 bases, J lost 6 bases, and 13 bases lay in between. The CDR3 nucleotides are TGTGCCAGCAGCTTACAACCCGACCGGGATGAAAAACTGTTTTTT. This codes for CASSLQPDRDEKLFF.

This clone was seen a handful of times. Other DNA sequences in this specimen translate into the identical CDR3. V is TRBV7-9 and J is TRBJ1-2; 7 nucleotides agree with TRBD1. The length of the CDR3 is 14 residues. The junction had 6 bases not matched to a gene; V was cut back by 4 bases and J by 4 bases. Looked up from germline, CDR1 is SEHNR and CDR2 is FQNEAQ (reference sequence). DNA of the CDR3: TGTGCCAGCAGCTCTCGACAGGGTGGCTATGGCTACACCTTC. Protein sequence: CASSSRQGGYGYTF.

This clone was observed many times. This chain links TRBV13 with TRBJ2-1, with a weak D call TRBD1 (5 bases). Germline CDR1 and CDR2: PRHDT and FYEKMQ (reference sequence). The V end was cut by 10 bases, the J end by 2 bases, with 12 bases between. The CDR3 loop spans 13 amino acids. The DNA for the CDR3 is TGTGCCACCTCAGGGCTAACCTACAATGAGCAGTTCTTC. It translates to CATSGLTYNEQFF.

This clone was detected only a few times. No DNA is shown, since the ends of the CDR3 on it are uncertain; the CDR3 is the one TCRdb lists. The rearrangement links TRBV11-1 to TRBJ1-1; the table's D call, TRBD1, was not checked against the DNA. Germline assignment: CDR1 SGHAT and CDR2 FQDESV (reference sequence). The CDR3 numbers 13 amino acids, ends counted. The CDR3 loop is CASSLVGAGTTFF.

V usage is TRBV7-2 and J usage is TRBJ2-7; D unclear. CDR3 length: 16 amino acids. V dropped 5 bases and J dropped 0 bases, with 17 bases sitting between them. In germline, CDR1 is SGHTA, CDR2 FQGNSA. CDR3 region: CASSPDVGRYSYEQYF. DNA of the CDR3: TGTGCCAGCAGCCCGGACGTAGGGCGATACTCCTACGAGCAGTACTTC.

This clone has more than one count but fewer than ten. The chain is built from TRBV9 and TRBJ2-3, with 9 bases aligning to TRBD1. The germline V gene encodes CDR1 SGDLS and CDR2 YYNGEE. The CDR3 totals 15 residues. Trimming at V came to 4 bases and at J to 1 base, leaving 4 bases not matched to a gene. This chain's CDR3 is CASSRGQGGTDTQYF. For the CDR3, the DNA is TGTGCCAGCAGCCGGGGACAGGGAGGCACAGATACGCAGTATTTT.

This chain links TRBV28 with TRBJ2-7; 7 nucleotides agree with TRBD2. Per germline, CDR1 MDHEN and CDR2 SYDVKM. With V trimmed by 6 bases and J by 0 bases, 8 bases remained unmatched. The CDR3 runs 15 residues. In DNA, the CDR3 is TGTGCCAGCAGGCCAGGAGGCGGGAGCTCCTACGAGCAGTACGTC. Translation: CASRPGGGSSYEQYV.

This clone has more than one count but fewer than ten. The chain links TRBV7-2 to TRBJ2-7; 10 bases fit TRBD1. From germline, CDR1 is SGHTA and CDR2 FQGNSA. The CDR3 sequence is 16 residues long. The V and J ends lost 3 bases and 2 bases, in that order; junction bases with no gene match: 7. The CDR3 loop reads CASSLTSGQGTYEQYF. CDR3 nucleotides: TGTGCCAGCAGCTTGACATCGGGACAGGGGACCTACGAGCAGTACTTC.

This clone was observed a handful of times. This rearrangement joins TRBV27 to TRBJ2-5; D is unresolved. The ends were cut back, 0 bases at V and 2 bases at J, with 10 bases in the middle. CDR1 is MNHEY and CDR2 is SMNVEV in the germline V gene (reference sequence). The CDR3 spans 15 residues. The CDR3 region is CASSLSSAEQETQYF. The CDR3 bases are TGTGCCAGCAGTTTATCGTCGGCAGAACAAGAGACCCAGTACTTC.

The rearrangement joins TRBV27 to TRBJ1-1, with a tentative D call TRBD1 (6 bases). This CDR3 has 11 residues. Germline V lookup: CDR1 MNHEY, CDR2 SMNVEV (reference sequence). The V end was cut by 10 bases, the J end by 4 bases, with 10 bases between. CDR3 bases: TGTGCCACACAGGGTCGCACTGAAGCTTTCTTT. Translating it yields CATQGRTEAFF.

In its sample, this clone was seen a few times. This chain connects TRBV28 to TRBJ2-7, with D perhaps matching TRBD1 or TRBD2 (6 bases each). The V gene's germline CDR1 is MDHEN and CDR2 SYDVKM. CDR3 length: 13 residues. Trimming cost V 6 bases and J 6 bases, with 15 bases left between them. CDR3 protein: CASSPGRGGEQYV. The CDR3 DNA follows: TGTGCCAGCAGCCCAGGCAGGGGAGGCGAGCAGTACGTC.

This sequence joins TRBV11-2 and TRBJ2-1; D remains unclear. V was pared by 1 base and J by 2 bases, with 6 bases between. There are 14 residues in the CDR3. The germline V gene has CDR1 SGHAT and CDR2 FQNNGV. This CDR3 reads CASSLGQAYNEQFF. The CDR3 region has the DNA TGTGCCAGCAGCTTAGGCCAGGCCTACAATGAGCAGTTCTTC.

The genes are TRBV7-8 and TRBJ2-7; 7 bases are shared with TRBD1. The CDR3 spans 14 residues. Per the germline V gene, CDR1 is SGHVS and CDR2 is FQNEAQ. V dropped 5 bases and J dropped 5; count of bases not matched to a gene: 9. CDR3 sequence: CASSRGRFKDEQYF. The DNA for the CDR3 is TGTGCCAGCAGCAGGGGGCGGTTCAAGGACGAGCAGTACTTC.

This chain uses TRBV29-1 with TRBJ1-1; 7 bases are shared with TRBD1. This CDR3 is built from 13 residues. Per the germline V gene, CDR1 is SQVTM and CDR2 is ANQGSEA. The chain's CDR3 is CTANRGLNTEAFF. The CDR3 bases are TGCACCGCTAACAGGGGTTTGAACACTGAAGCTTTCTTT.

This chain joins TRBV7-2 and TRBJ1-1, with a weak D call TRBD1 (5 bases). The germline V and J ends were trimmed by 8 bases and 2 bases, with 15 bases remaining between them. This CDR3 is built from 14 residues. CDR1 and CDR2 from the germline V gene are SGHTA and FQGNSA. The chain's CDR3 is CASAWRGGNTEAFF. CDR3 bases: TGTGCCAGCGCATGGCGTGGGGGAAACACTGAAGCTTTCTTT.

The chain links TRBV6-5 to TRBJ2-1, with a weak D call TRBD2 (6 bases). In germline, CDR1 is MNHEY, CDR2 SVGAGI. Trimming left V 5 bases short and J 12 bases short, with 14 bases between. This CDR3 region has 12 residues. This chain's CDR3 is CASSQVTGGQFF. For the CDR3, the DNA is TGTGCCAGCAGTCAAGTGACCGGGGGGCAGTTCTTC.

This clone was counted between two and nine times. The V and J genes are TRBV7-2 and TRBJ1-6; 9 bases line up with TRBD1. With V trimmed by 7 bases and J by 7 bases, 5 bases remained unmatched. The CDR3 length is 14 residues. The germline gives CDR1 SGHTA, CDR2 FQGNSA. The CDR3 here is CASNPDRGNSPLHF. The CDR3 DNA sequence: TGTGCCAGCAACCCGGACAGGGGAAATTCACCCCTCCACTTT.

Turning to this clone: Other DNA sequences in this sample translate to the same CDR3. The chain recombines TRBV9 with TRBJ2-6, with 8 positions matching TRBD1. Germline CDR1 and CDR2: SGDLS and YYNGEE. This CDR3 comprises 15 residues. Trimming cost V 3 bases and J 2 bases; bases outside gene matches: 1. The CDR3 loop is CASSAQGAGANVLTF. CDR3 sequence (DNA): TGTGCCAGCAGCGCACAGGGGGCTGGGGCCAACGTCCTGACTTTC.

The chain recombines TRBV11-1 with TRBJ2-1; perhaps D is TRBD1 or TRBD2 (5 bases each). The germline V gene has CDR1 SGHAT and CDR2 FQDESV (reference sequence). The CDR3 has 15 residues. Trimming took off 5 bases at V and 1 base at J, with 12 bases between the two ends. Here the CDR3 reads CASSPGTGSYNEQFF. The CDR3 DNA reads as TGTGCCAGCAGCCCCGGGACGGGATCCTACAATGAGCAGTTCTTC.